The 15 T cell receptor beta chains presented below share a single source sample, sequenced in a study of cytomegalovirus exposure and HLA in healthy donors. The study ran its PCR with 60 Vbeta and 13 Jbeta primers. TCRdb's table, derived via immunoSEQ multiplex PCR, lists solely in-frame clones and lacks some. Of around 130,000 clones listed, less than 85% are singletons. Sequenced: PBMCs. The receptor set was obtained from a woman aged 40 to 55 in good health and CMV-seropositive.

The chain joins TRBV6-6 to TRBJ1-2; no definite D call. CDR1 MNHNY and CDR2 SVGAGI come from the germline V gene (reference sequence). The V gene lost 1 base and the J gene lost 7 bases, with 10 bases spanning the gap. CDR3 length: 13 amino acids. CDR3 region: CASSYYSSGGYTF. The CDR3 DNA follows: TGTGCCAGCAGTTACTACTCGAGTGGTGGCTACACCTTC.

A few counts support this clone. The CDR3 nucleotides are TGCAGCGTTGACGCAAGGGGACTAGCGGGAACCTACGAGCAGTACTTC. It codes for CSVDARGLAGTYEQYF. The chain joins TRBV29-1 to TRBJ2-7; 13 nucleotides line up with TRBD2. The CDR3 loop spans 16 amino acids. V lost 3 bases to trimming and J lost 2 bases; unmatched junction nucleotides: 7. Germline CDR1 SQVTM, CDR2 ANQGSEA.

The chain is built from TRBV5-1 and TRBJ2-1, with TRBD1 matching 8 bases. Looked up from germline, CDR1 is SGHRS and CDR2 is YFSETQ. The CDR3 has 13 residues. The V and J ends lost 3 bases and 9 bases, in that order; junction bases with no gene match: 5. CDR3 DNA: TGCGCCAGCAGCTCGGACAGGGAGACTGAGCAGTTCTTC. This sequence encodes CASSSDRETEQFF.

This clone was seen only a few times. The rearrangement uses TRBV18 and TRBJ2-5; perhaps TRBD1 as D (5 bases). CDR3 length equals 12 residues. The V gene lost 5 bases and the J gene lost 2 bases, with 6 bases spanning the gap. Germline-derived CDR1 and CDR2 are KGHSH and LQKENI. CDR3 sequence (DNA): TGTGCCAGCTCAACAGGACAAGAGACCCAGTACTTC. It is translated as CASSTGQETQYF.

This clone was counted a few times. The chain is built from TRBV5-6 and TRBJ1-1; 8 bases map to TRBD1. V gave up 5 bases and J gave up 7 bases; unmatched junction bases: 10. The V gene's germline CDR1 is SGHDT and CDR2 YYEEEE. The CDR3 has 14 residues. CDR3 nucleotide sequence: TGTGCCAGCAGGGGTGACAGGGGATCGAATGAAGCTTTCTTT. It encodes CASRGDRGSNEAFF.

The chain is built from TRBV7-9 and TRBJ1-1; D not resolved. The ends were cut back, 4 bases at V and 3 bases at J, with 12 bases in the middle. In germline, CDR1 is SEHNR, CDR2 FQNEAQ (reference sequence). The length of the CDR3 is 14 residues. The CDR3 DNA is TGTGCCAGCAGCTCCTTCGGGGAGGACACTGAAGCTTTCTTT. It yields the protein CASSSFGEDTEAFF.

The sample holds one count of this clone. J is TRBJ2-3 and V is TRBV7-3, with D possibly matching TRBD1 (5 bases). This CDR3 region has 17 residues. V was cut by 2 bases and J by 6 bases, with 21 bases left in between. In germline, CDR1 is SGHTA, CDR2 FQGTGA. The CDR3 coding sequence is TGTGCCAGCAGCTTAGGGGCCCCCGGAAACCTAGGGGATACGCAGTATTTT. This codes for CASSLGAPGNLGDTQYF.

The CDR3 reads CASSHWEGVGYEQYF. In nucleotides, the CDR3 is TGCGCCAGCAGCCATTGGGAGGGCGTGGGCTACGAGCAGTACTTC. The chain links TRBV4-3 to TRBJ2-7; 7 bases align to TRBD2. CDR3 length: 15 amino acids. The germline V gene encodes CDR1 LGHNA and CDR2 YSLEER. V lost 3 bases to trimming and J lost 3 bases; unmatched junction nucleotides: 8.

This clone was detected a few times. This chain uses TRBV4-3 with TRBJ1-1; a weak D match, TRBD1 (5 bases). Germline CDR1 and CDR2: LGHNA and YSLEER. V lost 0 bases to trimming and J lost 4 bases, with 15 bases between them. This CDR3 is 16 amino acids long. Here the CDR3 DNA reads TGCGCCAGCAGCCAAGAGCCTGGAGGGGCTGTCACTGAAGCTTTCTTT. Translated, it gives CASSQEPGGAVTEAFF.

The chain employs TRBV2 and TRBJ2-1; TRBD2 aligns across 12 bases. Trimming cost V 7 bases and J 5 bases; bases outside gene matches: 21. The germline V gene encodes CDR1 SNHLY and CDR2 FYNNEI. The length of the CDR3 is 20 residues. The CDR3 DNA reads TGTGCCAGCACCTCCAGAATGCTAGCGGGGGGGGTATCCAACAACAATGAGCAGTTCTTC. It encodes CASTSRMLAGGVSNNNEQFF.

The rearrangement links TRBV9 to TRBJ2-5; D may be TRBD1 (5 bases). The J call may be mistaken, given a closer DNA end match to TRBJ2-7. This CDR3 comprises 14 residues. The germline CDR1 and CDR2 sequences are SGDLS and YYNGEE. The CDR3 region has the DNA TGTGCCAGCAGCGTATCCGACAGCTCCTACGAGCAGTACTTC. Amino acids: CASSVSDSSYEQYF.

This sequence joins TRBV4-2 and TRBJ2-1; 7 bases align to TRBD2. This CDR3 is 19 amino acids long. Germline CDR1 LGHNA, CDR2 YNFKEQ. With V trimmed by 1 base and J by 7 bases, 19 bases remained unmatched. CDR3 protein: CASSQVLPGGSFIANEQFF. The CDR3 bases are TGTGCCAGCAGCCAAGTCTTACCGGGGGGATCTTTTATTGCGAATGAGCAGTTCTTC.

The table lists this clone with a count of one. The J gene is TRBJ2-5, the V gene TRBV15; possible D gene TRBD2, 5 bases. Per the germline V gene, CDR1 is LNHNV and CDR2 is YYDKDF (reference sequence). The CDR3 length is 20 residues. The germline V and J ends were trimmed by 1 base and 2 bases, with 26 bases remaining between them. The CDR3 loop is CATSRAQTPELVSVQETQYF. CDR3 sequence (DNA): TGTGCCACCAGCAGAGCTCAGACCCCCGAACTAGTGTCAGTGCAAGAGACCCAGTACTTC.

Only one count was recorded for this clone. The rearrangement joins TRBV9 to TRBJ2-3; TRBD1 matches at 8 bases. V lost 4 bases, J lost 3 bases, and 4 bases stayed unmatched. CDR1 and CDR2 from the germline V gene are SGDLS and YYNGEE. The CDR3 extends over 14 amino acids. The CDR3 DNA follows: TGTGCCAGCAGCTTCGGGACAGGAACAGATACGCAGTATTTT. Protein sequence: CASSFGTGTDTQYF.

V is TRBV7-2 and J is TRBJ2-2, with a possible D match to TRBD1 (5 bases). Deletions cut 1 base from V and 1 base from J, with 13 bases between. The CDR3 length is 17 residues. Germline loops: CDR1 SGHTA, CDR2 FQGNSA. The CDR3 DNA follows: TGTGCCAGCAGCTTAGTCCTAGTAAGGGGGAACACCGGGGAGCTGTTTTTT. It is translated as CASSLVLVRGNTGELFF.